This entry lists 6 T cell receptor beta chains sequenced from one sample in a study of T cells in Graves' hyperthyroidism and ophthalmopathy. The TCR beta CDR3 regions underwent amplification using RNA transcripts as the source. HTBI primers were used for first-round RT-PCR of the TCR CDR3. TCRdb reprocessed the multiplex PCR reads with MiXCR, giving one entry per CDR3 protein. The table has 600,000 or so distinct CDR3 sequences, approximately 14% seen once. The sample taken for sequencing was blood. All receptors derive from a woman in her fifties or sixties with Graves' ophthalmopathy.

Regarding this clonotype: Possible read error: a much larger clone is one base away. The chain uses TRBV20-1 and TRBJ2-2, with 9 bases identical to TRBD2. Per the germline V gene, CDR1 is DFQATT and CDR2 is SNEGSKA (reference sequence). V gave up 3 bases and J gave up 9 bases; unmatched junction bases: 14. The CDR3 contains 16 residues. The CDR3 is CSASPRSGRTTRELFF. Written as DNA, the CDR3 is TGCAGTGCTAGCCCTAGGAGCGGGAGGACGACCAGGGAGCTGTTTTTT.

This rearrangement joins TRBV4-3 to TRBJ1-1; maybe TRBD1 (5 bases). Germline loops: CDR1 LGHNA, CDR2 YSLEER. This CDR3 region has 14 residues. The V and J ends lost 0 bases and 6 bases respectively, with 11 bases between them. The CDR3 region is CASSQEPGTAEAFF. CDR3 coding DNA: TGCGCCAGCAGCCAAGAACCAGGGACCGCTGAAGCTTTCTTT.

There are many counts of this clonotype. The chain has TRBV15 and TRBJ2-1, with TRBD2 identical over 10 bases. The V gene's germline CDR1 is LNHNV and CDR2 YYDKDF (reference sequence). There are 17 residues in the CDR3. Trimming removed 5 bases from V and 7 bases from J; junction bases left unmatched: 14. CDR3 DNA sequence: TGTGCCACCAGCGGCCGCACAACTAGCGGGAAGAGAAATGAGCAGTTCTTC. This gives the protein CATSGRTTSGKRNEQFF.

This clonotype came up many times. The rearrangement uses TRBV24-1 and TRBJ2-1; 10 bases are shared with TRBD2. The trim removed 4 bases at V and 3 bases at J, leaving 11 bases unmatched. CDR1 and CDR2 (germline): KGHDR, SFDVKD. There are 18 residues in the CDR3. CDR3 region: CATSDVGRASGSYNEQFF. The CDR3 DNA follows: TGTGCCACCAGTGACGTTGGACGGGCTAGCGGGAGCTACAATGAGCAGTTCTTC.

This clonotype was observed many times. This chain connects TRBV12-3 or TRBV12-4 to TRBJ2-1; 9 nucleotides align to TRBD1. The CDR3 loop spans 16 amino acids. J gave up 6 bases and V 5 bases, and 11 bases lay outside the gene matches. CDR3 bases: TGTGCCAGCAGTCCCGGTCCGGGACAGGGAAGCAATGAGCAGTTCTTC. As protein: CASSPGPGQGSNEQFF.

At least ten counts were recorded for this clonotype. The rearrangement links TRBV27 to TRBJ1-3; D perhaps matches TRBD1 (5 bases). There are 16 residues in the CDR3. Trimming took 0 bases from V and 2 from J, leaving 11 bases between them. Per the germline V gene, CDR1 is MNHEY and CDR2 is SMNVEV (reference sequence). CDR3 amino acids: CASSLSFGTAGNTIYF. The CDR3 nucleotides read TGTGCCAGCAGTTTATCGTTCGGGACGGCTGGAAACACCATATATTTT.